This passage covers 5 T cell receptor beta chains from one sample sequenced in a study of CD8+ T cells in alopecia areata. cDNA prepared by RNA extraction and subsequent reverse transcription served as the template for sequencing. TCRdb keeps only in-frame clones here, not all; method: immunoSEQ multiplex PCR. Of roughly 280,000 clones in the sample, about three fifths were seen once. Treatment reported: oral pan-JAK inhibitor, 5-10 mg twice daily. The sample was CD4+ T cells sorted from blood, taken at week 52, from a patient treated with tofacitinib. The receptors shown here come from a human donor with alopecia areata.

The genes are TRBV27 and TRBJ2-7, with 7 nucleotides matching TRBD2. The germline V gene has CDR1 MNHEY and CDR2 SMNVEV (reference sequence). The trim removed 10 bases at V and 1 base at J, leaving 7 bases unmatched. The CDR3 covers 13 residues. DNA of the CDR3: TGTGCCACGAGCCCGGGGGGTTCCTACGAGCAGTACTTC. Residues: CATSPGGSYEQYF.

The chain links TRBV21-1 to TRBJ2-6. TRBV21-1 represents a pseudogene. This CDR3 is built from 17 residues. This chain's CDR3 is CASSKELGTAGANVLTF. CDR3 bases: TGTGCCAGCAGCAAAGAACTAGGGACCGCTGGGGCCAACGTCCTGACTTTC.

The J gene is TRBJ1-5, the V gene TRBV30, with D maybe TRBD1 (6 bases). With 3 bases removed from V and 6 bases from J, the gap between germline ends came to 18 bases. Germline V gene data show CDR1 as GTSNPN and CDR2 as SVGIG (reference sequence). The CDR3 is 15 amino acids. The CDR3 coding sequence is TGTGCCTGGAGGGATGGGGGCAGGGCGACTCAGCCCCAGCATTTT. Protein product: CAWRDGGRATQPQHF.

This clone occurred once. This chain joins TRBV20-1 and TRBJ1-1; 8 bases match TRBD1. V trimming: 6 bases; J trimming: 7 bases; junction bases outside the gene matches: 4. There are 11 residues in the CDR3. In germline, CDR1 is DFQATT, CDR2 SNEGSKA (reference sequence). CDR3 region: CSAGQAFEAFF. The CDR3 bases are TGCAGTGCGGGACAGGCTTTTGAAGCTTTCTTT.

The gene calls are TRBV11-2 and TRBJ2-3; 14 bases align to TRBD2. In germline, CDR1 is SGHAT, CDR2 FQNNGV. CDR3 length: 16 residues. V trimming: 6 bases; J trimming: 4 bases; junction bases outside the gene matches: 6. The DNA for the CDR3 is TGTGCCAGCAGGGCCGGGACTAGCGGGGGAGCAGATACGCAGTATTTT. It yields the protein CASRAGTSGGADTQYF.